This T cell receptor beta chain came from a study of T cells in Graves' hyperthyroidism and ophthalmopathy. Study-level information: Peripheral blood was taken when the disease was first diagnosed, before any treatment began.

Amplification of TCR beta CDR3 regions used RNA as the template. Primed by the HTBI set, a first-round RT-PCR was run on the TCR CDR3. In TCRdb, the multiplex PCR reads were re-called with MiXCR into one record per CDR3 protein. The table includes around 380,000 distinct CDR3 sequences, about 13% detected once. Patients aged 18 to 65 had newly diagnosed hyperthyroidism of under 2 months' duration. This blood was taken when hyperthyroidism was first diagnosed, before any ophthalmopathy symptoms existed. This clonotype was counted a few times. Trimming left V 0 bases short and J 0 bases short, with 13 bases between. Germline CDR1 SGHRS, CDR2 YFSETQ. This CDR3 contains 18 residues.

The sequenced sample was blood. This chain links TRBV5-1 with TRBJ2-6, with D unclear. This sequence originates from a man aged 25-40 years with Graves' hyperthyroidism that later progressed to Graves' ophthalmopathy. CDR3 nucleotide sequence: TGCGCCAGCAGCTTGGCCAAGTCAGCAAGCTCTGGGGCCAACGTCCTGACTTTC. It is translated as CASSLAKSASSGANVLTF.